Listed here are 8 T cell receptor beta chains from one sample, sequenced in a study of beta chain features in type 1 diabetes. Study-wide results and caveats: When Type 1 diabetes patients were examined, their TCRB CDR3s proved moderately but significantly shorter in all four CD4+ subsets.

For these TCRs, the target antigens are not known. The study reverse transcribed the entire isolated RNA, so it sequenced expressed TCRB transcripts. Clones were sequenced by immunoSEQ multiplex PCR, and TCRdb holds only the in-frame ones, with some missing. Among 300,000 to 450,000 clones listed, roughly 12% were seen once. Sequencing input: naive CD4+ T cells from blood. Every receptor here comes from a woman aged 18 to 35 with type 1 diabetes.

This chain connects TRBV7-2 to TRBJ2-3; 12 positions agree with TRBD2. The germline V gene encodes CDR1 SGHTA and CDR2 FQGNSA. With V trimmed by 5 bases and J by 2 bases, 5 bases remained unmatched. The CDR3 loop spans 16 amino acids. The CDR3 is CASSPWTSGDTDTQYF. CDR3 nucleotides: TGTGCCAGCAGCCCTTGGACTAGCGGGGACACAGATACGCAGTATTTT.

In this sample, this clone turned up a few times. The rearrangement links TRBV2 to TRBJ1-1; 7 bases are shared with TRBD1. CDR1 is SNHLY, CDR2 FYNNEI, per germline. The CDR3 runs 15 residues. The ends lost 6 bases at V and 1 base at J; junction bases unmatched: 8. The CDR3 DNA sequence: TGTGCCAGCAGGGAGACAGGGTACGGGAACACTGAAGCTTTCTTT. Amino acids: CASRETGYGNTEAFF. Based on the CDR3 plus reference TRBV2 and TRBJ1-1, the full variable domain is EPEVTQTPSHQVTQMGQEVILRCVPISNHLYFYWYRQILGQKVEFLVSFYNNEISEKSEIFDDQFSVERPDGSNFTLKIRSTKLEDSAMYFCASRETGYGNTEAFFGQGTRLTVV.

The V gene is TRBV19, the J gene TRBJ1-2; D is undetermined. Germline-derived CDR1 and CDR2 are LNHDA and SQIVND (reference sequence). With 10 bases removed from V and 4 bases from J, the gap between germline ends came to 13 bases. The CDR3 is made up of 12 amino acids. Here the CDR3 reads CATALAGYGYTF. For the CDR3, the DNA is TGTGCCACAGCTTTAGCCGGCTATGGCTACACCTTC.

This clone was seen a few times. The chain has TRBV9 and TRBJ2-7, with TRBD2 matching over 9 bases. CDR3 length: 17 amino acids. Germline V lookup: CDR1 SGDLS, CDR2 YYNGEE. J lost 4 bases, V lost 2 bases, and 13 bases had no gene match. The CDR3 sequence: CASSVQSDGLASYEQYF. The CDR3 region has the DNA TGTGCCAGCAGCGTCCAGTCGGACGGACTAGCGTCGTACGAGCAGTACTTC.

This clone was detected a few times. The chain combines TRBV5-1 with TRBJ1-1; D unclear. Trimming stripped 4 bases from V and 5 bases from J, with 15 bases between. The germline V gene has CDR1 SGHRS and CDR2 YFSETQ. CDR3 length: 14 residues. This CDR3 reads CASSPVGVRTEAFF. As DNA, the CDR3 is TGCGCCAGCAGCCCGGTCGGGGTGAGAACTGAAGCTTTCTTT.

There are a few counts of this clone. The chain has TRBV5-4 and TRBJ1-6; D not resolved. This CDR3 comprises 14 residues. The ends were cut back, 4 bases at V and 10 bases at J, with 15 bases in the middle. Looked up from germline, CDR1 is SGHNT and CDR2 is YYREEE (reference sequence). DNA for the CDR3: TGTGCCAGCAGCGGCCCCAAGGGAGGGTCACCCCTCCACTTT. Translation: CASSGPKGGSPLHF. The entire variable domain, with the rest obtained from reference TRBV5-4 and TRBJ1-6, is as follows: ETGVTQSPTHLIKTRGQQVTLRCSSQSGHNTVSWYQQALGQGPQFIFQYYREEENGRGNFPPRFSGLQFPNYSSELNVNALELDDSALYLCASSGPKGGSPLHFGNGTRLTVT.

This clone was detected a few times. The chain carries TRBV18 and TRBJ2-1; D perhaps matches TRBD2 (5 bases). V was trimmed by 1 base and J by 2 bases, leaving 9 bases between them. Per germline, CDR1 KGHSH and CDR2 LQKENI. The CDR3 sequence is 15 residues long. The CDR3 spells CASSPQEETYNEQFF. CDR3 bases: TGTGCCAGCTCACCACAGGAGGAGACCTACAATGAGCAGTTCTTC. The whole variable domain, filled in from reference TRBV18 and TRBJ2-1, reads NAGVMQNPRHLVRRRGQEARLRCSPMKGHSHVYWYRQLPEEGLKFMVYLQKENIIDESGMPKERFSAEFPKEGPSILRIQQVVRGDSAAYFCASSPQEETYNEQFFGPGTRLTVL.

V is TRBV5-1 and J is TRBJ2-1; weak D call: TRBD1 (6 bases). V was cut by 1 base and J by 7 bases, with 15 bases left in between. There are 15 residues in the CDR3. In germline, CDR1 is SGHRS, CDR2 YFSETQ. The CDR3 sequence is CASSLPTGYQNEQFF. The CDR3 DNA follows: TGCGCCAGCAGCTTGCCCACAGGGTACCAAAATGAGCAGTTCTTC.